Reported below is one TCR beta chain. Its cognate antigen is unknown. This sample is part of a study of shared clonotypes between healthy human individuals. Study-wide findings and caveats: Estimated clonotype richness was generally higher in naive than memory subsets. Four donors shared approximately 5% of their naive CD4 clonotypes. Blood was the sole source, and tissue repertoires probably differ.

The CDR3 length is 13 residues. Deletions cut 5 bases from V and 3 bases from J, with 11 bases between. The germline CDR1 and CDR2 sequences are SGHTA and FQGNSA. The deep-level immunoSEQ assay was used. TCRdb's copy holds only in-frame clones and misses some; the assay was immunoSEQ multiplex PCR. The sample records 2 million to 3 million clones, roughly 92% being singletons. The sequence was obtained from a man between 18 and 35 years old in good health. The sample comprised naive CD4+ T cells sorted from blood. Subset meaning: CD45RA+ positively selected. The V and J genes are TRBV7-2 and TRBJ2-7; D is undetermined. The CDR3, as DNA: TGTGCCAGCAGCCTCGCGGCCTACTACGAGCAGTACTTC. Its protein product is CASSLAAYYEQYF.